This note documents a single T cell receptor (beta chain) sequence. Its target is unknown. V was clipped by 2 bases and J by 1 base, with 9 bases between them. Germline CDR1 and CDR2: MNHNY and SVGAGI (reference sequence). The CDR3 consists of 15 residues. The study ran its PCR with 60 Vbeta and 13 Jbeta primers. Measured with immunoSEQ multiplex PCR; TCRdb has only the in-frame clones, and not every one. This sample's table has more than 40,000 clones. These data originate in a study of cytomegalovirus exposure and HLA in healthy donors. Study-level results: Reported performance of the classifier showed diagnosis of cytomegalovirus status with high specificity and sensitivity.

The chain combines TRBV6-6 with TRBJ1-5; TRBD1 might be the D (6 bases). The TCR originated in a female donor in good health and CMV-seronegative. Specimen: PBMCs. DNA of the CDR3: TGTGCCAGCAGTTACCCAGGACAGAGCAATCAGCCCCAGCATTTT. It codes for CASSYPGQSNQPQHF.